This T cell receptor beta chain derives from a study of cytomegalovirus exposure and HLA in healthy donors. Study-level results: CMV serostatus was the only recorded immune exposure for donors.

As to this clone: Its target is unknown.

The CDR3 sequence is 15 residues long. Per the germline V gene, CDR1 is MNHNY and CDR2 is SVGAGI (reference sequence). V lost 2 bases, J lost 5 bases, and 15 bases lay in between. 13 Jbeta primers and 60 Vbeta primers were used for the PCR. Method: immunoSEQ multiplex PCR; TCRdb's copy keeps in-frame clones and lacks some. The table records about 140,000 clones, about 80% of them present only once. The V call is TRBV6-6, the J call TRBJ1-2; TRBD1 might be the D (6 bases). This TCR was recovered from a woman aged 55-69 years in good health and CMV-seropositive. Input material: PBMCs. The CDR3 region has the DNA TGTGCCAGCAGTTACCGGCAGGGGTACCTTTATGGCTACACCTTC. It is translated as CASSYRQGYLYGYTF.